This entry features one T cell receptor beta chain sequence. The data derive from a study of blood T cell repertoires in COVID-19. Study as a whole: The United States, Italy and Spain supplied acute and convalescent COVID-19 samples.

CDR1 SGHDT and CDR2 YYEEEE come from the germline V gene. This CDR3 contains 16 residues. After removal of 3 bases from V and 3 bases from J, the junction contained 7 bases not matched to a gene. Sequencing used immunoSEQ multiplex PCR; TCRdb keeps in-frame clones, though not all of them. Of roughly 230,000 clones in the sample, about four fifths were seen once. The chain is built from TRBV5-6 and TRBJ1-5; 9 bases agree with TRBD1. The TCR comes from a woman of 80 years or more with acute or convalescent COVID-19. The source material was peripheral blood. As DNA, the CDR3 is TGTGCCAGCAGCTGGGGACAGGGTTTGGTCAATCAGCCCCAGCATTTT. Amino acids: CASSWGQGLVNQPQHF. Filled out from reference TRBV5-6 and TRBJ1-5, the complete variable domain reads DAGVTQSPTHLIKTRGQQVTLRCSPKSGHDTVSWYQQALGQGPQFIFQYYEEEERQRGNFPDRFSGHQFPNYSSELNVNALLLGDSALYLCASSWGQGLVNQPQHFGDGTRLSIL.